Each of the 14 T cell receptor beta chains below was sequenced from the same sample in a study of shared clonotypes between healthy human individuals. Some clones are missing from TCRdb's copy, which holds only in-frame ones; the method was immunoSEQ multiplex PCR. Among about 590,000 clones listed, 95% to 96% were seen once. Naive CD8 populations comprised CD45RO-negative cells positively selected for CCR7, excluding terminally differentiated effector memory CD45RA+ cells. The sample was naive CD8+ T cells sorted from blood. All receptors derive from a woman aged 25 to 39 in good health.

This rearrangement joins TRBV30 to TRBJ1-3; D is unclear. V lost 1 base and J 6 bases, leaving 10 bases between the germline ends. There are 13 residues in the CDR3. CDR1 and CDR2 from the germline V gene are GTSNPN and SVGIG (reference sequence). Written as DNA, the CDR3 is TGTGCCTGGAGTGCCGACACGGCAAACACCATATATTTT. It translates to CAWSADTANTIYF.

A word on this clone: The sample contains more than one DNA sequence encoding this CDR3. The J gene is TRBJ2-7, the V gene TRBV11-2, with D unresolved. Germline CDR1 reads SGHAT; CDR2 reads FQNNGV. With 1 base removed from V and 0 bases from J, the gap between germline ends came to 7 bases. This CDR3 has 14 residues. The CDR3 here is CASSLAGISYEQYF. The CDR3 DNA sequence: TGTGCCAGCAGCTTAGCTGGGATCTCCTACGAGCAGTACTTC.

This chain joins TRBV28 and TRBJ1-1; D remains ambiguous. CDR1 MDHEN and CDR2 SYDVKM come from the germline V gene. Trimming removed 2 bases from V and 0 bases from J, with 13 bases in between. The CDR3 totals 16 residues. Written as DNA, the CDR3 is TGTGCCAGCAGTTTACGTCGATCCGTTATGAACACTGAAGCTTTCTTT. It specifies CASSLRRSVMNTEAFF.

The gene calls are TRBV27 and TRBJ1-2; 10 nucleotides line up with TRBD1. The CDR3 extends over 14 amino acids. Germline lookup yields CDR1 MNHEY and CDR2 SMNVEV (reference sequence). Trimming at V came to 8 bases and at J to 2 bases, leaving 5 bases not matched to a gene. The CDR3 region is CASGWTGGNYGYTF. CDR3 coding DNA: TGTGCCAGCGGTTGGACAGGGGGAAACTATGGCTACACCTTC.

On this clone: A read error may produce the germline difference seen at one junction end. The rearrangement links TRBV7-2 to TRBJ2-1, with TRBD2 matching over 10 bases. The CDR3 consists of 15 residues. Germline CDR1 reads SGHTA; CDR2 reads FQGNSA. The CDR3 DNA is TGTGCCAGCACCTTAGCGGGAGGCAGCTTCAATGAGCAGTTCTTC. Amino acid sequence: CASTLAGGSFNEQFF. Full variable domain (rest looked up from reference TRBV7-2 and TRBJ2-1): GAGVSQSPSNKVTEKGKDVELRCDPISGHTALYWYRQSLGQGLEFLIYFQGNSAPDKSGLPSDRFSAERTGGSVSTLTIQRTQQEDSAVYLCASTLAGGSFNEQFFGPGTRLTVL.

As for this clone: One end of the junction is discordant with germline, which a read error may explain. V and J are TRBV28 and TRBJ1-5; D is perhaps TRBD1 (5 bases). CDR3 length: 15 amino acids. Germline V gene lookup returns CDR1 MDHEN and CDR2 SYDVKM. This CDR3 reads CASSFGGDGDHPQHF. CDR3 DNA sequence: TGTGCCAGCAGCTTTGGGGGGGACGGTGATCATCCCCAGCATTTT.

The rearrangement links TRBV5-8 to TRBJ2-2, with D perhaps matching TRBD2 (6 bases). This CDR3 spans 14 amino acids. Germline CDR1 reads SGHTS; CDR2 reads YDEGEE. Trimming left V 0 bases short and J 5 bases short, with 8 bases between. CDR3 coding DNA: TGTGCCAGCAGCTTGGTGGGGGGAACCGGGGAGCTGTTTTTT. As protein: CASSLVGGTGELFF.

The V and J genes are TRBV2 and TRBJ2-5, with 8 bases identical to TRBD2. The CDR3 sequence is 14 residues long. CDR1 and CDR2 from the germline V gene are SNHLY and FYNNEI. V trimming: 6 bases; J trimming: 5 bases; junction bases outside the gene matches: 8. This CDR3 reads CASRRPGLGETQYF. The CDR3 region has the DNA TGTGCCAGCAGACGACCGGGACTAGGGGAGACCCAGTACTTC.

This rearrangement joins TRBV28 to TRBJ2-2, with 12 positions matching TRBD2. The CDR3 length is 18 residues. The V segment lost 5 bases and the J segment 7 bases; nucleotides outside the gene matches: 14. From germline, CDR1 is MDHEN and CDR2 SYDVKM. The CDR3 DNA sequence: TGTGCCAGCAGTCTACAAGGACTAGCGGGGAGGTGGGGCGGGGAGCTGTTTTTT. Translating it yields CASSLQGLAGRWGGELFF.

The chain recombines TRBV28 with TRBJ2-1, with D perhaps being TRBD1 or TRBD2 (5 bases each). The germline CDR1 and CDR2 sequences are MDHEN and SYDVKM. Trimming shortened V by 2 bases and J by 10 bases, and 15 bases separated the two germline ends. The CDR3 contains 14 residues. CDR3 amino acids: CASSLMTGGDEQFF. The CDR3, as DNA: TGTGCCAGCAGTTTAATGACTGGGGGTGACGAGCAGTTCTTC.

This chain links TRBV27 with TRBJ2-7, with 10 bases identical to TRBD2. Germline V lookup: CDR1 MNHEY, CDR2 SMNVEV (reference sequence). The CDR3 spans 14 residues. V was pared by 3 bases and J by 4 bases, with 3 bases of the junction left unmatched. The DNA for the CDR3 is TGTGCCAGCAGTTTCGCAGCGGGAGGGTACGAGCAGTACTTC. It translates to CASSFAAGGYEQYF.

The J gene is TRBJ1-5, the V gene TRBV4-1; D gene ambiguous. The V gene lost 0 bases and the J gene lost 1 base, with 10 bases spanning the gap. The germline CDR1 and CDR2 sequences are MGHRA and YSYEKL. CDR3 length equals 16 residues. This CDR3 is CASSQEGGNSNQPQHF. The CDR3 DNA reads as TGCGCCAGCAGCCAAGAGGGAGGTAACAGCAATCAGCCCCAGCATTTT.

The chain carries TRBV7-9 and TRBJ2-2; D remains unclear. The V gene's germline CDR1 is SEHNR and CDR2 FQNEAQ (reference sequence). The CDR3 length is 12 residues. V was pared by 3 bases and J by 4 bases, with 3 bases between. CDR3 DNA sequence: TGTGCCAGCAGCTTTCTCACCGGGGAGCTGTTTTTT. It yields the protein CASSFLTGELFF. Full variable domain (rest looked up from reference TRBV7-9 and TRBJ2-2): DTGVSQNPRHKITKRGQNVTFRCDPISEHNRLYWYRQTLGQGPEFLTYFQNEAQLEKSRLLSDRFSAERPKGSFSTLEIQRTEQGDSAMYLCASSFLTGELFFGEGSRLTVL.

The J gene is TRBJ2-7, the V gene TRBV6-6, with 11 bases lining up with TRBD1. There are 16 residues in the CDR3. V dropped 6 bases and J dropped 2; count of bases not matched to a gene: 9. The V gene's germline CDR1 is MNHNY and CDR2 SVGAGI (reference sequence). The CDR3 sequence: CASSPTLGQGAYEQYF. In DNA, the CDR3 is TGTGCCAGCAGCCCTACGCTGGGACAGGGGGCCTACGAGCAGTACTTC.